The T cell receptor (beta chain) described here comes from a study of blood T cell repertoires in COVID-19. Only in-frame clones appear in the TCRdb table, and some are missing; sequencing was by immunoSEQ multiplex PCR. The sample lists under 250,000 clones, about 82% occurring once. Participants were aged 18 to 89 years, lived in around 22 US areas, and enrolled virtually. In germline, CDR1 is SNHLY, CDR2 FYNNEI. This CDR3 comprises 16 residues. V lost 7 bases to trimming and J lost 0 bases; unmatched junction nucleotides: 8. This TCR came from a woman between 50 and 59 years old with acute COVID-19. The chain joins TRBV2 to TRBJ1-5; TRBD1 matches 8 bases. Source material: PBMCs or T cells enriched from blood (not recorded which). CDR3 sequence (DNA): TGTGCCAGCACCAGGGACAGGACAAATAGCAATCAGCCCCAGCATTTT. It yields the protein CASTRDRTNSNQPQHF.